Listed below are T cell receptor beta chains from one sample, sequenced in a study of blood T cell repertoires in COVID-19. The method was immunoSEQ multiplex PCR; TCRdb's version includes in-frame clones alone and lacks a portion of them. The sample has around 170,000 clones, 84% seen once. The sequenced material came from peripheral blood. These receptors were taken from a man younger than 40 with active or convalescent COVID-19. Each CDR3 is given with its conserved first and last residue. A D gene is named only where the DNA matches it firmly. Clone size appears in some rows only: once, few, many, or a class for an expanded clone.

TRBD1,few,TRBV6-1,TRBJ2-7,CASSERGQGWHEQYF,TGTGCCAGCAGTGAGAGGGGACAGGGGTGGCACGAGCAGTACTTC
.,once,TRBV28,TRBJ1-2,CASSLYSVNYGYTF,TGTGCCAGCAGTTTATACTCGGTGAACTATGGCTACACCTTC
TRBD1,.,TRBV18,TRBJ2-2,CASSSDRGVKDGELFF,TGTGCCAGCTCATCGGACAGGGGGGTAAAGGACGGGGAGCTGTTTTTT
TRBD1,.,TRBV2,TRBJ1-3,CASSEGEGGTGNTIYF,TGTGCCAGCAGTGAAGGGGAAGGGGGCACTGGAAACACCATATATTTT
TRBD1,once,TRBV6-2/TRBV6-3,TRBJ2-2,CASSIRTGVATGELFF,TGTGCCAGCAGTATCCGGACAGGGGTGGCCACCGGGGAGCTGTTTTTT
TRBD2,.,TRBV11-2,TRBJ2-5,CASSPSGETQETQYF,TGTGCCAGCAGTCCGAGCGGGGAGACTCAAGAGACCCAGTACTTC
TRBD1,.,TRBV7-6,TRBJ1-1,CASSLEVTGVNTEAFF,TGTGCCAGCAGCTTAGAGGTGACAGGGGTGAACACTGAAGCTTTCTTT
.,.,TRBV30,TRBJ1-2,CAWEGGAYGYTF,TGTGCCTGGGAGGGCGGCGCCTATGGCTACACCTTC
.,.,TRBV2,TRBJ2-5,CASSAQETQYF,TGTGCCAGCAGTGCTCAAGAGACCCAGTACTTC
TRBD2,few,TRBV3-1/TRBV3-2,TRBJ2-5,CASSQDLAGAYQETQYF,TGTGCCAGCAGCCAAGACCTAGCGGGGGCCTACCAAGAGACCCAGTACTTC
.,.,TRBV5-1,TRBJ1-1,CASSKRGEGTEAFF,TGCGCCAGCAGCAAACGGGGGGAAGGAACTGAAGCTTTCTTT
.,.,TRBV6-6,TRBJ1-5,CASNQQPGGQPQHF,TGTGCCAGCAACCAACAGCCCGGGGGTCAGCCCCAGCATTTT
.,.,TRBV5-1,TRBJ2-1,CASKGQGITSGIYHEQFF,TGCGCCAGCAAAGGACAGGGGATCACTAGCGGGATATACCATGAGCAGTTCTTC
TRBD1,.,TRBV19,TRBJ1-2,CASSLSDRGDYGYTF,TGTGCCAGTAGTCTCTCGGACAGGGGCGACTATGGCTACACCTTC
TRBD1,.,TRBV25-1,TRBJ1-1,CASSGTGDTEAFF,TGTGCCAGCAGTGGGACAGGGGACACTGAAGCTTTCTTT
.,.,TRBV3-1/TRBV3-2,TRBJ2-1,CASSPGLLSTSEQFF,TGTGCCAGCAGCCCTGGACTCCTTTCCACTAGCGAGCAGTTCTTC
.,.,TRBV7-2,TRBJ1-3,CASSFGRPGNTIYF,TGTGCCAGCAGCTTCGGCAGGCCTGGAAACACCATATATTTT
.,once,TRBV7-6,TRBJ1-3,CASSLALRGQVGNTIYF,TGTGCCAGCAGCTTAGCTCTGCGGGGCCAGGTCGGAAACACCATATATTTT
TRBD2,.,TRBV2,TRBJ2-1,CASSPGLAGAGNEQFF,TGTGCCAGCAGCCCGGGACTAGCGGGAGCTGGCAATGAGCAGTTCTTC
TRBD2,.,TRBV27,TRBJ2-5,CASSPTGTSGSQQETQYF,TGTGCCAGCAGCCCGACCGGGACTAGCGGGAGTCAGCAAGAGACCCAGTACTTC
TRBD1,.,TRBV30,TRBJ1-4,CAWRPGQGLTNEKLFF,TGTGCCTGGAGGCCGGGACAGGGATTAACTAATGAAAAACTGTTTTTT
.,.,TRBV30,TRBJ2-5,CAWNLGLRGTQYF,TGTGCCTGGAATCTGGGACTGCGGGGGACCCAGTACTTC
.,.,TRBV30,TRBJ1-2,CASTDSPIYGYTF,TGTGCCTCGACGGACAGCCCTATCTATGGCTACACCTTC
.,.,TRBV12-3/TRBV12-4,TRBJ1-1,CASIDSWNTEAFF,TGTGCCAGCATCGATAGTTGGAACACTGAAGCTTTCTTT
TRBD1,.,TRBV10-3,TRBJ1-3,CAISAQQDRADTIYF,TGTGCCATCAGTGCGCAGCAGGACAGGGCAGACACCATATATTTT
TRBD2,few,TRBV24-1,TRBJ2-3,CATSDRLAGTDTQYF,TGTGCCACCAGTGACAGACTAGCGGGAACAGATACGCAGTATTTT
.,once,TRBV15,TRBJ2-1,CATSREDSYNEQFF,TGTGCCACCAGCAGGGAAGACTCGTACAATGAGCAGTTCTTC
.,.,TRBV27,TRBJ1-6,CASSSKGISPLHF,TGTGCCAGCAGTTCGAAGGGGATTTCACCCCTCCACTTT
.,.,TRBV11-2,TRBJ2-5,CASSLVAAQETQYF,TGTGCCAGCAGCTTAGTGGCGGCCCAAGAGACCCAGTACTTC
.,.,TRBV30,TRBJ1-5,CACRGPGRNQPQHF,TGTGCCTGCAGGGGTCCTGGTAGGAATCAGCCCCAGCATTTT
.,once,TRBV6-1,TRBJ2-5,CASSELGARETQYF,TGTGCCAGCAGTGAATTGGGGGCTCGGGAGACCCAGTACTTC
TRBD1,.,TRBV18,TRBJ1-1,CASSPGQGTEAFF,TGTGCCAGCTCTCCTGGACAGGGTACCGAAGCTTTCTTT
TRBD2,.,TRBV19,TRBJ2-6,CASSIVAGGLGANVLTF,TGTGCCAGTAGTATTGTAGCGGGGGGGCTTGGGGCCAACGTCCTGACTTTC
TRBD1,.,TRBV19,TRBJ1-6,CASSTRQGGDSPLHF,TGTGCCAGTAGTACACGACAGGGGGGCGATTCACCCCTCCACTTT
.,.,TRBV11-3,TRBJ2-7,CASSFRGTQSYEQYF,TGTGCCAGCAGCTTTCGCGGGACGCAGTCCTACGAGCAGTACTTC
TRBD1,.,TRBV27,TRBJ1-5,CASSLDRVGQPQHF,TGTGCCAGCAGTCTGGACAGGGTAGGTCAGCCCCAGCATTTT
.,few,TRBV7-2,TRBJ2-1,CASQGYNEQFF,TGTGCCAGCCAGGGATACAATGAGCAGTTCTTC
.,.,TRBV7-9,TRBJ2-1,CASSPTGTGFYNEQFF,TGTGCCAGCAGCCCTACCGGGACTGGCTTCTACAATGAGCAGTTCTTC
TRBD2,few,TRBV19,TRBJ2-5,CASSRSGSSETQYF,TGTGCCAGTAGTAGGAGCGGGAGTAGTGAGACCCAGTACTTC
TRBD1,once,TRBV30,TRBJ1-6,CAWSDRGLSPLHF,TGTGCCTGGAGCGACAGGGGGCTCTCACCCCTCCACTTT
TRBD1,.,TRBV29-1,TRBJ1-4,CSVEGTGNNEKLFF,TGCAGCGTTGAAGGGACAGGGAATAATGAAAAACTGTTTTTT
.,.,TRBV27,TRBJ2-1,CASSFPGEYNEQFF,TGTGCCAGCAGTTTTCCCGGGGAATACAATGAGCAGTTCTTC
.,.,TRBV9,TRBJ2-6,CASSAPRARGPSGANVLTF,TGTGCCAGCAGCGCCCCTAGGGCCAGGGGCCCCTCTGGGGCCAACGTCCTGACTTTC
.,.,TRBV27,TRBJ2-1,CASSSLGNEQFF,TGTGCCAGCAGTTCCCTCGGCAATGAGCAGTTCTTC
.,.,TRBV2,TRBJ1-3,CASSEPTGYSGNTIYF,TGTGCCAGCAGTGAACCAACAGGGTACTCTGGAAACACCATATATTTT
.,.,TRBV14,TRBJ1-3,CASSQRDKERNTIYF,TGTGCCAGCAGCCAACGGGACAAAGAACGAAACACCATATATTTT
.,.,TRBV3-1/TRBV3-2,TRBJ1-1,CASSPSLNTEAFF,TGTGCCAGCAGCCCAAGCCTGAACACTGAAGCTTTCTTT
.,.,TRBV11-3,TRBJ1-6,CASSSRVEQGGSPLHF,TGTGCCAGCAGCTCGAGAGTAGAACAGGGTGGATCACCCCTCCACTTT
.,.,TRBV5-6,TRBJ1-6,CASSLPTGGSPLHF,TGTGCCAGCAGCTTGCCGACAGGCGGGTCACCCCTCCACTTT
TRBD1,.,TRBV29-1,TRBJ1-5,CSVETGVDQPQHF,TGCAGCGTTGAAACAGGGGTGGATCAGCCCCAGCATTTT
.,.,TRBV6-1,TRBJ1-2,CASSAQGLSSPKGYTF,TGTGCCAGCAGTGCTCAGGGTCTCAGTTCGCCGAAAGGCTACACCTTC
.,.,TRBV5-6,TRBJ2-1,CASSPEIGLEYNEQFF,TGTGCCAGCAGCCCTGAAATCGGACTGGAATACAATGAGCAGTTCTTC
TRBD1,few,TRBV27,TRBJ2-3,CASSLYRGTTDTQYF,TGTGCCAGCAGTTTATACAGGGGGACGACAGATACGCAGTATTTT